This is a list of T cell receptor beta chains from one sample in a study of shared clonotypes between healthy human individuals. Sequencing used immunoSEQ multiplex PCR; TCRdb keeps in-frame clones, though not all of them. The data show about 100,000 clones, just over 65% seen once. The sequencing input was memory CD8+ T cells sorted from blood. Receptors originate from a woman aged 25 to 39 in good health. Both conserved end residues are part of each CDR3. Size tells how often a clone was seen (once, few, many) or the class of an expanded clone, and some rows leave it out.

j_call cdr3_length v_call clone_size cdr3_aa
TRBJ2-7 14 TRBV7-2 NA CASSLAASTYEQYF
TRBJ1-4 14 TRBV7-2 NA CASSVTGLGEKLFF
TRBJ2-1 14 TRBV19 once CASSRDGEVGEQFF
TRBJ1-1 14 TRBV10-2 NA CASKARDRNTEAFF
TRBJ2-7 16 TRBV7-2 NA CASSFPKRGSNYEQYF
TRBJ1-1 13 TRBV6-4 NA CASSEAENTEAFF
TRBJ1-1 14 TRBV13 few CASSFNQGDTEAFF
TRBJ2-1 14 TRBV30 few CAWSADRGYNEQFF
TRBJ2-7 14 TRBV9 NA CASSVGGVAVEQYF
TRBJ2-1 16 TRBV21-1 once CASSKEATSSYNEQFF
TRBJ1-4 15 TRBV6-1 NA CASGDGGQGHEKLFF
TRBJ1-4 13 TRBV6-1 NA CASSRLINEKLFF
TRBJ2-1 14 TRBV19 few CASSLLAVGNEQFF
TRBJ1-4 14 TRBV28 few CASSYRARNEKLFF
TRBJ2-7 15 TRBV7-6 NA CASSLAVDSSYEQYF
TRBJ2-1 16 TRBV4-1 NA CASSQVGSGSVDEQFF
TRBJ2-7 14 TRBV27 NA CASQPGVAIYEQYF
TRBJ2-3 15 TRBV7-2 NA CASSLTSGRAGTQYF
TRBJ1-1 15 TRBV5-1 NA CASRLTGAQGTEAFF
TRBJ2-7 9 TRBV5-6 many CASSPSQYF
TRBJ2-3 14 TRBV30 NA CAWWAKYSTDTQYF
TRBJ2-4 12 TRBV28 NA CASRGESNIQYF
TRBJ2-5 17 TRBV7-6 NA CASSRVTGGSVQETQYF
TRBJ1-5 12 TRBV27 NA CASSQITGPQHF
TRBJ2-4 16 TRBV27 NA CASSLSNTGGSDIQYF
TRBJ2-1 15 TRBV7-3 NA CASSPQRDSYNEQFF
TRBJ2-2 18 TRBV7-2 NA CASSLVSYRETYTGELFF
TRBJ2-2 16 TRBV25-1 NA CASSETPTPTTGELFF
TRBJ2-7 15 TRBV29-1 NA CSVWAASQGTYEQYF
TRBJ2-6 15 TRBV6-1 many CASSEEGAGANVLTF
TRBJ1-1 14 TRBV28 NA CASRETGAFTEAFF
TRBJ2-2 15 TRBV5-6 NA CASSLVLAETGELFF
TRBJ1-5 16 TRBV5-1 few CASSPFAGEGNQPQHF
TRBJ2-5 16 TRBV21-1 NA CASSKARGPKKETQYF
TRBJ2-7 16 TRBV11-2 NA CASSSYRLAVSYEQYF
TRBJ2-5 15 TRBV9 NA CASSWTSGVQETQYF
TRBJ2-3 15 TRBV2 NA CASSEQGTEGDTQYF
TRBJ2-1 17 TRBV25-1 many CASSEIESGRAWNEQFF
TRBJ2-7 16 TRBV7-9 many CASSLIQTGGSYEQYF
TRBJ1-2 14 TRBV5-1 few CASRPGTETYGYTF
TRBJ2-7 14 TRBV13 few CASSFDTGGLEQYF
TRBJ2-1 19 TRBV12-5 NA CASGLVQGERERRVNEQFF
TRBJ2-1 14 TRBV6-4 NA CASSLAGDVGEQFF
TRBJ1-1 12 TRBV11-1 NA CASSYPPGGTFF
TRBJ2-7 14 TRBV4-2 NA CASSQERGSYEQYF
TRBJ1-2 11 TRBV29-1 NA CSVVSIYGYTF
TRBJ2-3 15 TRBV30 NA CAWSPGQGAGDTQYF
TRBJ2-1 16 TRBV4-1 NA CASSQEGWHRDNEQFF
TRBJ1-2 16 TRBV11-2 NA CASRPTFGQTNYGYTF
TRBJ2-1 17 TRBV1 NA CTSSQDQGGPPYNEQFF
TRBJ1-1 16 TRBV28 NA CASSFRRTGRYTEAFF
TRBJ2-1 15 TRBV4-2 many CASSQDRGRITEQFF
TRBJ1-2 13 TRBV28 NA CASSTRTEYGYTF